The source of this T cell receptor (beta chain) is a study of OX40 agonist ivuxolimab in advanced cancers. Concerning the study at large: The costimulatory receptor OX40 (CD134) was targeted by ivuxolimab, a fully human IgG2 agonistic monoclonal antibody. Intravenous ivuxolimab was administered to patients every 2 weeks at six dose levels: 0.01, 0.1, 0.3, 1.5, 3 and 10 mg/kg. Of the approximately 50 patients in dose escalation, about 20 had hepatocellular carcinoma, about 15 had melanoma, 9 had renal cell carcinoma and 9 had head and neck cancer. A male proportion of under 85% and a mean age of 60 years, ranging from 23 to 79, were recorded for the dose-escalation cohort. Prior anti-PD-1, anti-PD-L1 or anti-CTLA-4 therapy was permitted, and checkpoint inhibitors had been received by under 50% of dose-escalation patients. Partial responses occurred in three dose-escalation patients: two with cutaneous melanoma and one with hepatocellular carcinoma. The purpose of peripheral TCRbeta sequencing was to test whether ivuxolimab changed TCR sequence diversity and led to clonal T-cell expansion. The paper covers the monotherapy dose-escalation part of the phase I ivuxolimab trial, which included N of about 50 patients.

V lost 9 bases and J lost 11 bases, and the count of bases not matched to a germline gene is 15. The CDR3 covers 14 residues, taking in both the cysteine and the phenylalanine. Only CDR3 DNA remains: 42 bases, in frame from the first base. Per the germline V gene, WSHSY is the CDR1 and SAAADI is the CDR2. A word on this clone: The antigen it binds to is not known. It has no much larger one-base neighbor in the sample; base qualities were not kept.

The investigation overall reported the following: In the 0.1-3.0 mg/kg groups, partial responders were among the patients with the lowest normalized peripheral clonal expansion, particularly in CD8+ T cells. Low levels of normalized T-cell clonal expansion were also seen in some patients who did not respond. At doses from 0.1 to 3.0 mg/kg, clonal expansion was seen in both CD4+ and CD8+ blood T cells between baseline and week 6. Antigen specificity was not determined for the clonally expanded peripheral T cells. On average, CD8+ T cells showed more expanded clones than CD4+ T cells after ivuxolimab.

Patients with a history of autoimmune disease or receiving systemic immunosuppression were excluded from the trial. Peripheral blood for TCR sequencing was drawn from every dose cohort at baseline, at cycle 4 day 1 and at cycle 7 day 1. Samples came from an open-label, multicenter, first-in-human phase I dose-escalation trial of ivuxolimab. The trial enrolled adults with locally advanced or metastatic head and neck squamous cell, hepatocellular, melanoma or renal cell carcinoma. Before TCR sequencing, CD4+ and CD8+ T cells were separately sorted from peripheral blood. Genomic DNA was isolated from the sorted cells so that the TCRbeta CDR3 region could be sequenced. TCRbeta CDR3 regions were sequenced using the immunoSEQ Assay. The immuneACCESS repertoire file appears here via TCRdb, limited to in-frame rearrangements. These files lack a portion of the clones; in checked studies, under half of the deficit traces to unresolved V genes, and the cause of the others is not known. The sample records about 120,000 clones, around 95% of which are singletons. The top ten clones comprise over 0.15% of the sample.

Source: CD4+ or CD8+ T cells sorted from blood, taken in a trial of the OX40 agonist ivuxolimab. This sequence was found in an adult with an advanced solid tumor such as melanoma, head and neck, liver or kidney cancer. The chain was built from TRBV10-2 and TRBJ2-3, and 9 junction bases match TRBD2. CDR3 protein: CASWGELAGLEQYF. The DNA sequence is as follows: TGCGCCAGTTGGGGTGAGCTAGCGGGATTGGAGCAGTATTTT.